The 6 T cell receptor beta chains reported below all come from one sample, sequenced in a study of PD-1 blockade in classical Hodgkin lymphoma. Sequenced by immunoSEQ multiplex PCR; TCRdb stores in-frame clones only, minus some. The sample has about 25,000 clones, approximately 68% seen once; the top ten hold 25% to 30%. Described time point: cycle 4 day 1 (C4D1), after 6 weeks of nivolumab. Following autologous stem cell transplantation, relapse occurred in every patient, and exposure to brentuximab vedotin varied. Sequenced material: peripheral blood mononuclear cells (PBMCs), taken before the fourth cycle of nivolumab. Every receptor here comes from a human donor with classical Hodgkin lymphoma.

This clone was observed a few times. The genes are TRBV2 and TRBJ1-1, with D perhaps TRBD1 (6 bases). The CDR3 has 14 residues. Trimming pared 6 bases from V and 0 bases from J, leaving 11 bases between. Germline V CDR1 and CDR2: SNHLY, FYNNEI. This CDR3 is CASRRDTMNTEAFF. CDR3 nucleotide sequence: TGTGCCAGCAGACGGGACACCATGAACACTGAAGCTTTCTTT.

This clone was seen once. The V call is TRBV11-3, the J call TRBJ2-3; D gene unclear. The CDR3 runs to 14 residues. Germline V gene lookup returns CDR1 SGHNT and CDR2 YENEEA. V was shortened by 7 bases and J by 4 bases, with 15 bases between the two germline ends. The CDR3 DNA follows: TGTGCCAGCATCCAGAGAGGAGTCTCAGATACGCAGTATTTT. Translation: CASIQRGVSDTQYF.

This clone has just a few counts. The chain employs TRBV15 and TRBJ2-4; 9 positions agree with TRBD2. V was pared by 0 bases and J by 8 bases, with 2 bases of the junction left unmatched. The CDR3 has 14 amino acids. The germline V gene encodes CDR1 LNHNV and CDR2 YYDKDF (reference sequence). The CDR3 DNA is TGTGCCACCAGCAGAGATGGCGGGGGGGACATTCAGTACTTC. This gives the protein CATSRDGGGDIQYF. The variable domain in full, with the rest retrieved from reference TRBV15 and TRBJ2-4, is DAMVIQNPRYQVTQFGKPVTLSCSQTLNHNVMYWYQQKSSQAPKLLFHYYDKDFNNEADTPDNFQSRRPNTSFCFLDIRSPGLGDTAMYLCATSRDGGGDIQYFGAGTRLSVL.

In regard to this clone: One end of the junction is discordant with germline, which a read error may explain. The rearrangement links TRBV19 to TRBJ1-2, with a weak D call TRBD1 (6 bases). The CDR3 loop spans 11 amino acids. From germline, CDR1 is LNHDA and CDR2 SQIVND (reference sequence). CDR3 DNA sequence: TGTGCCACCCGGTTGGGGGGCCTATTCCTCTTC. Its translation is CATRLGGLFLF.

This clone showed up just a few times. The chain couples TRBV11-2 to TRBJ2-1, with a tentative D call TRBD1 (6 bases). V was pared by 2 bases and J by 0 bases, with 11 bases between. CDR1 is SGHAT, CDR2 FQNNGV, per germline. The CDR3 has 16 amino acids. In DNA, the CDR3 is TGTGCCAGCAGCTTAACAGGGCTGAGCTCCTACAATGAGCAGTTCTTC. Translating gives CASSLTGLSSYNEQFF.

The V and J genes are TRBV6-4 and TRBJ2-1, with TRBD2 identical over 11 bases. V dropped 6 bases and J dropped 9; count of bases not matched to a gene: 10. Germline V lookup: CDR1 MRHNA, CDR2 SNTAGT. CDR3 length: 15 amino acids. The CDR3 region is CASSPTLAGDGEQFF. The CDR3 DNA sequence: TGTGCCAGCAGCCCCACACTAGCGGGGGACGGTGAGCAGTTCTTC.